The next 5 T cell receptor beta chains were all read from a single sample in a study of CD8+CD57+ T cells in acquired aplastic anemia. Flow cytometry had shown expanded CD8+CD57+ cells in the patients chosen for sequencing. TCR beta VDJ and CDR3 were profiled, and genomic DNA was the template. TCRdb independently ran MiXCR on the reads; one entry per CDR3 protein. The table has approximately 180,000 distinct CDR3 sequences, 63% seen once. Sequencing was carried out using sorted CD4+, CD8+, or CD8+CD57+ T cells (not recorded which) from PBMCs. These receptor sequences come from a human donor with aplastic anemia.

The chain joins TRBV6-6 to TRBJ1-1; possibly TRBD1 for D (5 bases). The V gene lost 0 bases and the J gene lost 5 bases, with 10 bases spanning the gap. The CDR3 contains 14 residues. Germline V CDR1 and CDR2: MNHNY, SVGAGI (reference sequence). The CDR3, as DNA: TGTGCCAGCAGTTACTCGGGGGGAGGAACTGAAGCTTTCTTT. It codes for CASSYSGGGTEAFF.

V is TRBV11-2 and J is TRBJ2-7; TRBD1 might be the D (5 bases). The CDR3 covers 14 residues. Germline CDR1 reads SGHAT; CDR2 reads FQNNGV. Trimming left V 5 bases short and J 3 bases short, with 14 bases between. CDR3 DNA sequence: TGTGCCAGCAGCGTAGGGGTCACCCTCTACGAGCAGTACTTC. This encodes CASSVGVTLYEQYF. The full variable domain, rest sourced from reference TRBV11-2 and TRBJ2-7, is EAGVAQSPRYKIIEKRQSVAFWCNPISGHATLYWYQQILGQGPKLLIQFQNNGVVDDSQLPKDRFSAERLKGVDSTLKIQPAKLEDSAVYLCASSVGVTLYEQYFGPGTRLTVT.

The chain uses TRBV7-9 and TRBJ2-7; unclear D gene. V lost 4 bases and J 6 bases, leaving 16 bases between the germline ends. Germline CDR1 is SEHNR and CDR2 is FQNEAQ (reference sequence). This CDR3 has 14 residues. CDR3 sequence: CASSSSLVLGEQYF. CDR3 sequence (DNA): TGTGCCAGCAGCTCCTCCCTAGTGCTTGGCGAGCAGTACTTC.

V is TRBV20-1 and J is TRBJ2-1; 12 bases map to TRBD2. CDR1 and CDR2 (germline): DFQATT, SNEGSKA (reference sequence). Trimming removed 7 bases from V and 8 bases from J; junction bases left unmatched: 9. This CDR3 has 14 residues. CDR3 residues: CSVALAGGADEQFF. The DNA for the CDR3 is TGCAGTGTTGCACTAGCGGGAGGTGCCGATGAGCAGTTCTTC.

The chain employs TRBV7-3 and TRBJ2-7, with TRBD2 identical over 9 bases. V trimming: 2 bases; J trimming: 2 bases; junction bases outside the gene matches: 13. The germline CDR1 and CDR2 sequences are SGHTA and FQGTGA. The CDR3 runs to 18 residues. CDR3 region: CASSLQGLSGLAAYEQYF. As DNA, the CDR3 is TGTGCCAGCAGCTTACAGGGACTCTCGGGACTAGCCGCCTACGAGCAGTACTTC.